Listed here are 7 T cell receptor beta chains from one sample, sequenced in a study of T cell repertoires in cytomegalovirus infection. These receptors have no identified antigens. TCRdb itself ran the reads through MiXCR, one entry per CDR3 protein. In the table there are 150,000 or so distinct CDR3 sequences, over 25% of which are singletons. The specimen was CD8+ T cells from cultured PBMCs, collected from culture after CMV antigen stimulation. These receptor sequences come from a human donor in good health (CMV status not recorded). Some clones in this sample may be carry-over from other donors' samples.

The chain uses TRBV5-5 and TRBJ1-1; D uncertain. The CDR3 sequence is 13 residues long. CDR1 and CDR2 from the germline V gene are SGHKS and YYEKEE (reference sequence). Trimming cost V 4 bases and J 6 bases, with 13 bases left between them. CDR3 nucleotide sequence: TGTGCCAGCAGCCCCTGGTACGGGGCTGAAGCTTTCTTT. It translates to CASSPWYGAEAFF.

In its sample, this clonotype was seen many times. The V and J genes are TRBV12-3 or TRBV12-4 and TRBJ1-2, with D perhaps TRBD1 (5 bases). The CDR3 sequence is 14 residues long. V lost 3 bases and J lost 4, with 12 bases in between. As DNA, the CDR3 is TGTGCCAGCAGTTTGGGGTATGGGGGCTATGGCTACACCTTC. It codes for CASSLGYGGYGYTF.

In this sample, this clonotype turned up a few times. The rearrangement uses TRBV11-2 and TRBJ2-2; a possible D gene is TRBD2 (6 bases). Trimming took off 3 bases at V and 6 bases at J, with 14 bases between the two ends. There are 15 residues in the CDR3. CDR1 and CDR2 (germline): SGHAT, FQNNGV. CDR3 sequence: CASSFRRDLPGELFF. The CDR3 region has the DNA TGTGCCAGCAGCTTTCGGCGGGACCTGCCCGGGGAGCTGTTTTTT.

This clonotype was counted a few times. The rearrangement uses TRBV6-2 or TRBV6-3 and TRBJ1-1, with TRBD1 as a possible D gene (5 bases). There are 14 residues in the CDR3. Germline CDR1 and CDR2: MNHEY and SVGEGT. V was clipped by 7 bases and J by 3 bases, with 15 bases between them. The CDR3 region is CASNLGVEHTEAFF. CDR3 DNA sequence: TGTGCCAGCAATCTGGGGGTCGAGCACACTGAAGCTTTCTTT.

The chain is built from TRBV7-9 and TRBJ2-3; a weak D match, TRBD2 (7 bases). The CDR3 is 13 amino acids. Trimming removed 11 bases from V and 2 bases from J, with 14 bases in between. Germline-derived CDR1 and CDR2 are SEHNR and FQNEAQ (reference sequence). The CDR3 nucleotides are TGTGCCGGGGGGGGGGGGCTCACAGATACGCAGTATTTT. As protein: CAGGGGLTDTQYF.

This clonotype showed up many times. V gene TRBV28 combines with J gene TRBJ2-5; TRBD1 agrees at 7 bases. The CDR3 spans 15 residues. V shed 2 bases, J shed 2 bases, and the junction held 5 bases outside the gene matches. Germline V gene lookup returns CDR1 MDHEN and CDR2 SYDVKM. CDR3 amino acids: CASSLGLGQQETQYF. For the CDR3, the DNA is TGTGCCAGCAGTTTAGGGTTGGGACAGCAAGAGACCCAGTACTTC.

V is TRBV7-3 and J is TRBJ2-3, with D perhaps TRBD1 or TRBD2 (5 bases each). Trimming cost V 0 bases and J 4 bases, with 11 bases left between them. The CDR3 is made up of 15 amino acids. In germline, CDR1 is SGHTA, CDR2 FQGTGA. The CDR3 DNA reads as TGTGCCAGCAGCTTAACCAGGGAGCAGGCAGATACGCAGTATTTT. This sequence encodes CASSLTREQADTQYF.